The entry below describes one T cell receptor (beta chain). Its antigen remains undetermined. No much larger clonotype is one base removed from it; base qualities were not supplied. In the prospective study, participants were roughly 18 to 95 years old, resided in approximately 22 geographic areas of the United States, and were enrolled through a virtual design. To assign participants to cohorts, the prospective study relied on clinical history that participants themselves reported in a screening survey and a study questionnaire. Recovered participants in ImmuneRACE Cohort 3 were defined as having two consecutive negative NP/OP PCR tests, clearance from a healthcare professional, or resolution of symptoms. Each participant in the prospective study had whole blood, serum and a nasopharyngeal or oropharyngeal swab collected by mobile phlebotomists. Over an approximately two-month period, participants in the prospective study had the option of providing additional blood draws and questionnaires. Before DNA extraction, prospective study blood samples were shipped either frozen or at room temperature.

These data originate in a study of blood T cell repertoires in COVID-19 (dated by TCRdb to the early 2020s). A note on the overall study: Collaborator samples came from the United States, Italy and Spain and covered acute and convalescent phases of COVID-19. Samples were obtained from the ongoing ImmuneRACE study (first 160 participants) and from some 1,300 subjects provided by 6 global collaborators. Where HLA class I and class II types were available, the types were taken from metadata supplied by the sample provider, not from assay-based typing. The repertoires were released in a freely available public database meant as a resource for research on the immune response to SARS-CoV-2. The material from the prospective study consisted of cDNA or gDNA derived from T cells, B-cell-depleted T cells, or PBMCs. Nearly every sample came with metadata listing a de-identified subject ID, COVID-19 status, age in years and sex. The dataset comprised deeply sampled blood TCRbeta repertoires from subjects exposed to, actively infected with, or recovered from COVID-19. Paper-wide results and their limitations: Clinical and demographic metadata were provided uncurated, with the amount varying by source and participant.

TCRbeta CDR3 regions were amplified from genomic DNA by means of the immunoSEQ Assay, a bias-controlled multiplex PCR. Per the original workflow: Nucleated cell counts per sample were estimated from amplification of reference gene primers within the assay. To quantify the absolute abundance of each unique TCRbeta CDR3 rearrangement, sequence reads were collapsed and filtered. Productive Simpson clonality was computed per sample as the square root of Simpson's diversity index over productive rearrangements. TCRdb obtained this table from immuneACCESS and retained in-frame rearrangements with V and J assigned. These tables miss some clones; where compared with another copy, unresolved V genes account for less than half of the shortfall, and the remainder is unexplained. The V and J calls and clone size come from that table; D and trimming were worked out from the DNA. For this sample there are about 270,000 clones; roughly 91% appear just once. 1.5% to 2% of the sample is in the top ten clones.

The germline V gene provides CDR1 MNHEY and CDR2 SVGAGI. Trimmed from V: 8 bases; trimmed from J: 12 bases; junction bases lacking a gene match: 6. Counted from cysteine to phenylalanine, this CDR3 has 12 amino acids. Solely the CDR3 DNA is kept, with 36 bases framed from the first base. Sequencing was done on a sample of PBMCs or T cells enriched from blood (not recorded which). The TCR was taken from a woman aged 60-75 years who had recovered from COVID-19. The sequence joins TRBV6-5 to TRBJ1-6; the junction holds 8 bases that match TRBD1. CDR3 reads: CASWTGIEPLHF. The nucleotide sequence is given as TGTGCCAGCTGGACAGGGATCGAACCCCTCCACTTT.